This TCR beta chain appears in the sequencing data of a study of T cell therapy after organ transplantation. Study-level background: Short-term post-therapy blood was drawn 4 to 8 weeks after therapy ended.

Time point noted: 4-8 weeks after completion of therapy. Profiled with immunoSEQ multiplex PCR; TCRdb holds only in-frame clones, not every one. In the table there are around 5,000 clones, about 63% of which are singletons. This CDR3 region has 11 residues. Germline V lookup: CDR1 MNHEY, CDR2 SMNVEV (reference sequence). Points on this clone: Its antigen is still unknown. Compared with germline, one end of the junction differs, possibly owing to a read error.

The sequencing used CD8+ T cells from blood, collected after autologous CMV-specific T cell therapy. The V gene is TRBV27, the J gene TRBJ2-2, with a possible D match to TRBD2 (5 bases). The receptor was derived from a human patient who had received a solid organ transplant and had CMV disease. Some T cells may arise from the graft donor. CDR3 coding DNA: TGTGCCACCAGTGAGGGCGGGGAGCTGTTTTTT. Amino acids: CATSEGGELFF.